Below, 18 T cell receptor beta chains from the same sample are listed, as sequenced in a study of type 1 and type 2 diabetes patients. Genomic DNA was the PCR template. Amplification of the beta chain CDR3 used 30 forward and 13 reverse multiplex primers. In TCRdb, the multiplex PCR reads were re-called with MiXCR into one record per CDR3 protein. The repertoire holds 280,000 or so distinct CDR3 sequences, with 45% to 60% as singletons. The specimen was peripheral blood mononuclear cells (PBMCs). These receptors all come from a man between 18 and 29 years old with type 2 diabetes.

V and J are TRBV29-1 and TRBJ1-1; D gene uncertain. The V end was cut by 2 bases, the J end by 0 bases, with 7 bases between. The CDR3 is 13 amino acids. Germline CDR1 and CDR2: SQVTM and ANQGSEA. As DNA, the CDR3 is TGCAGCGTTGAACGCAGAATGAACACTGAAGCTTTCTTT. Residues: CSVERRMNTEAFF.

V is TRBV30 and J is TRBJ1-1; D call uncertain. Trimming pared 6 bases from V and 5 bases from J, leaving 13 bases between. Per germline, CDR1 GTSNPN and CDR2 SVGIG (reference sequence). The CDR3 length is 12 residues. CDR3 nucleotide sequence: TGTGCCTGTTCAAAAGGAGGGACTGAAGCTTTCTTT. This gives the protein CACSKGGTEAFF.

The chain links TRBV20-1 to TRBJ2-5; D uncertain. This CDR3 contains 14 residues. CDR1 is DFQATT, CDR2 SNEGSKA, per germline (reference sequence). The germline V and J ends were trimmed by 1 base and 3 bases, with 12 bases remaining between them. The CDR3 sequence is CSARGSVGKETQYF. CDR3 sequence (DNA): TGCAGTGCTAGAGGCTCGGTGGGCAAAGAGACCCAGTACTTC.

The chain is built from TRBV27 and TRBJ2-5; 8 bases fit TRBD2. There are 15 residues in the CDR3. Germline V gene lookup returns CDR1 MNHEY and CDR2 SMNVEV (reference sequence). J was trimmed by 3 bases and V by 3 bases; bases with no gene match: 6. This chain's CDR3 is CASSFLAGTEETQYF. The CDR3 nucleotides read TGTGCCAGCAGTTTTTTAGCGGGGACCGAAGAGACCCAGTACTTC.

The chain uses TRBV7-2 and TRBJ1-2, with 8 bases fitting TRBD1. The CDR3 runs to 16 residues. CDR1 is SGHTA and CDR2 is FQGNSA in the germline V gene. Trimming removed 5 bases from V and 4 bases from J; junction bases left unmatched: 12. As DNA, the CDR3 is TGTGCCAGCAGCGAAACAGGGGGGAGAATCGGCTATGGCTACACCTTC. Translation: CASSETGGRIGYGYTF.

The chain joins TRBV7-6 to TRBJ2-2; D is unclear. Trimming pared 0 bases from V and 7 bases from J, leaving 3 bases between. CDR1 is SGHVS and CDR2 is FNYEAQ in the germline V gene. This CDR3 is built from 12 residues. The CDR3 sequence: CASSLAGGELFF. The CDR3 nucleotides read TGTGCCAGCAGCTTAGCAGGCGGGGAGCTGTTTTTT.

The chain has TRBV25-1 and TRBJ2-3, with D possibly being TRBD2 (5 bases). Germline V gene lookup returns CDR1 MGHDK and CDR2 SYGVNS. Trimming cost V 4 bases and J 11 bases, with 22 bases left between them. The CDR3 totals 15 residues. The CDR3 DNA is TGTGCCAGCAGTGTACTAGTCCCTACCCGCGATGAGCAGTATTTT. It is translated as CASSVLVPTRDEQYF.

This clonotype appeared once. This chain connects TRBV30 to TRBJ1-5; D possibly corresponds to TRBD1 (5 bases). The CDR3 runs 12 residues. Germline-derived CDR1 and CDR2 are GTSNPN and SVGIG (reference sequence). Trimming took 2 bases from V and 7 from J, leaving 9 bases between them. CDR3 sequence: CAWSPGGQPQHF. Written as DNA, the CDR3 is TGTGCCTGGAGTCCGGGGGGACAGCCCCAGCATTTT.

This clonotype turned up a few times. The CDR3 is CASSGEEIQETQYF. The CDR3 DNA follows: TGTGCCAGCAGTGGGGAAGAGATCCAAGAGACCCAGTACTTC. The chain uses TRBV2 and TRBJ2-5; no definite D call. The CDR3 is made up of 14 amino acids. Germline V gene sequence: CDR1 SNHLY, CDR2 FYNNEI. The V end was cut by 4 bases, the J end by 1 base, with 10 bases between.

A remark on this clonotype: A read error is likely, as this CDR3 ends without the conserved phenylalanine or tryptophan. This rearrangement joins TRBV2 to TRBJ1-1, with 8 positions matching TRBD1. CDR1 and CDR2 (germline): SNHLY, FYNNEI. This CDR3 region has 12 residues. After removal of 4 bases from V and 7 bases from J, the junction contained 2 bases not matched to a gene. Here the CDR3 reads CASSGQGLEAFL. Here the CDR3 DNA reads TGTGCCAGCAGTGGACAGGGGCTTGAAGCTTTCTTG.

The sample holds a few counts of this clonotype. The chain's CDR3 is CASRTGTGTYEQYF. In DNA form, the CDR3 reads TGTGCCAGCAGGACCGGGACAGGGACCTACGAGCAGTACTTC. The chain joins TRBV6-6 to TRBJ2-7; 9 nucleotides align to TRBD1. The CDR3 extends over 14 amino acids. Trimming removed 6 bases from V and 2 bases from J; junction bases left unmatched: 5. Germline assignment: CDR1 MNHNY and CDR2 SVGAGI (reference sequence).

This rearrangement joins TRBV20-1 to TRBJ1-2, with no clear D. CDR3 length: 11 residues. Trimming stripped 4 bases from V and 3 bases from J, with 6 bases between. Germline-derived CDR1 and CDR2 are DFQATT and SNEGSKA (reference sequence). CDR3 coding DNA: TGCAGTGCTATACGGTACTATGGCTACACCTTC. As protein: CSAIRYYGYTF.

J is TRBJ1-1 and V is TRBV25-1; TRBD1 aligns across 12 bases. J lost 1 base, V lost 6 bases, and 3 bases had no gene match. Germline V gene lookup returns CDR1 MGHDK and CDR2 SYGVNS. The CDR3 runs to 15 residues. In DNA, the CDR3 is TGTGCCAGCAGCTGGGACAGGGGGCCGAACACTGAAGCTTTCTTT. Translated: CASSWDRGPNTEAFF.

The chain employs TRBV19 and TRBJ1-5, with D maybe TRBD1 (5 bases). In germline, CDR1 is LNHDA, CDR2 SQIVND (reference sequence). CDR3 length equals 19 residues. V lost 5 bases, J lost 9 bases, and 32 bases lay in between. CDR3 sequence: CASSLPLRGAKISFRPQHF. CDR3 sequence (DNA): TGTGCCAGTAGTCTACCCCTTCGAGGGGCCAAAATCAGTTTCAGGCCCCAGCATTTT.

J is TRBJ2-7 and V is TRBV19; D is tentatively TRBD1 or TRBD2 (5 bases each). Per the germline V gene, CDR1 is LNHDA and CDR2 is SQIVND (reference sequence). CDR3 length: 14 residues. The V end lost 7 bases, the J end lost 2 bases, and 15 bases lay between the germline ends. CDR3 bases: TGTGCCAGTAACCCCCGGGACGGACCCTACGAGCAGTACTTC. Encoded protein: CASNPRDGPYEQYF.

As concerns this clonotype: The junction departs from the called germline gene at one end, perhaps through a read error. DNA for the CDR3: TGTGCCAGCAGCTGGGACAGGGACATTACTAACTTC. It yields the protein CASSWDRDITNF. The chain recombines TRBV5-6 with TRBJ2-5, with 9 bases lining up with TRBD1. Per the germline V gene, CDR1 is SGHDT and CDR2 is YYEEEE. This CDR3 has 12 residues.

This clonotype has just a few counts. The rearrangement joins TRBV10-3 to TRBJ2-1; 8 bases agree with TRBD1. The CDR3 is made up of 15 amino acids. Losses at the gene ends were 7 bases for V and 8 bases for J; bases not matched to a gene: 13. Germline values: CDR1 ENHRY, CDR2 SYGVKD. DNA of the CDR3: TGTGCCATCAAGTCCCGACAGGGGAGTTTAGATGAGCAGTTCTTC. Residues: CAIKSRQGSLDEQFF.

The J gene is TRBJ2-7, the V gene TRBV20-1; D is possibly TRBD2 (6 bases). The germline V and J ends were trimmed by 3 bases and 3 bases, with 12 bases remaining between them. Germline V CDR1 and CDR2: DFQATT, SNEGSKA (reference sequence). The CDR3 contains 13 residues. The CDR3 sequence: CSASEVAVYEQYF. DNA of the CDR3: TGCAGTGCTAGTGAGGTAGCGGTCTACGAGCAGTACTTC.